These T cell receptor beta chains were read from a single sample in a study of blood T cell repertoires in COVID-19. Some clones are missing from TCRdb's copy, which holds only in-frame ones; the method was immunoSEQ multiplex PCR. The data show just under 30,000 clones, with around 87% seen just once and around a sixth held by the top ten. Material for sequencing was peripheral blood. All receptors derive from a man older than 75 with acute or convalescent COVID-19. The CDR3 runs from the conserved cysteine through the conserved F or W. The order of the fields is clone size, V gene, D gene, J gene, CDR3 protein, CDR3 DNA. D genes are given only for firm matches. Only some rows state a clone size, as once, few, many or a class for expanded clones.

NA	TRBV7-2	NA	TRBJ2-7	CASSFVGAPKEQYF	TGTGCCAGCAGCTTCGTAGGGGCTCCAAAAGAGCAGTACTTC
once	TRBV5-1	NA	TRBJ2-6	CASSRGRATSGANVLTF	TGCGCCAGCAGCAGGGGCAGGGCCACTTCTGGGGCCAACGTCCTGACTTTC
NA	TRBV9	NA	TRBJ1-1	CASSVGLGGAETEAFF	TGTGCCAGCAGCGTAGGGTTAGGGGGGGCAGAGACTGAAGCTTTCTTT
NA	TRBV2	NA	TRBJ1-5	CASSEEGLRPQHF	TGTGCCAGCAGTGAAGAGGGGTTACGGCCCCAGCATTTT
NA	TRBV18	TRBD1	TRBJ2-1	CASSPGTGSSNEQFF	TGTGCCAGCTCACCAGGGACAGGGAGTTCCAATGAGCAGTTCTTC
NA	TRBV6-5	TRBD1	TRBJ1-1	CASRTGGTEAFF	TGTGCCAGCAGGACAGGGGGTACTGAAGCTTTCTTT
NA	TRBV6-5	NA	TRBJ1-6	CASSYSNSPYNSPLHF	TGTGCCAGCAGTTACTCGAACAGCCCCTATAATTCACCCCTCCACTTT
NA	TRBV7-2	NA	TRBJ1-5	CASSLGVRFPGPQHF	TGTGCCAGCAGCTTAGGGGTGCGGTTTCCTGGGCCCCAGCATTTT
NA	TRBV5-1	TRBD2	TRBJ2-7	CASSRSGGSSYEQYF	TGCGCCAGCAGCCGTAGCGGGGGAAGCTCCTACGAGCAGTACTTC
NA	TRBV5-1	TRBD1	TRBJ1-1	CASSLGQGVAEAFF	TGCGCCAGCAGCTTGGGACAGGGAGTTGCTGAAGCTTTCTTT
NA	TRBV6-5	TRBD1	TRBJ1-1	CASLVQGGTEAFF	TGTGCCAGCCTAGTACAGGGGGGCACTGAAGCTTTCTTT
NA	TRBV10-2	TRBD1	TRBJ1-5	CASSEAGGQGPQHF	TGCGCCAGCAGTGAGGCAGGGGGACAGGGGCCCCAGCATTTT
NA	TRBV19	TRBD1	TRBJ2-5	CASSPSILQGRETQYF	TGTGCCAGTAGTCCCTCCATTCTACAGGGGCGAGAGACCCAGTACTTC
NA	TRBV5-6	NA	TRBJ1-2	CASSPAGTGNNYGYTF	TGTGCCAGCAGCCCGGCGGGGACGGGAAATAACTATGGCTACACCTTC
NA	TRBV19	NA	TRBJ1-5	CASSRSLYNQPQHF	TGTGCCAGTAGTCGGTCTCTTTACAATCAGCCCCAGCATTTT
NA	TRBV11-2	NA	TRBJ1-6	CASSLREGNSPLHF	TGTGCCAGCAGCTTGAGGGAGGGGAATTCACCCCTCCACTTT
NA	TRBV7-2	TRBD1	TRBJ1-1	CASSLDQGAWAEAFF	TGTGCCAGCAGCTTAGATCAGGGGGCTTGGGCTGAAGCTTTCTTT
NA	TRBV2	NA	TRBJ1-2	CASSESRGQSGGYTF	TGTGCCAGCAGTGAATCCAGAGGACAGTCTGGCGGCTACACCTTC
NA	TRBV3-1/TRBV3-2	NA	TRBJ1-6	CASSQGLSSPLHF	TGTGCCAGCAGCCAAGGTCTGAGCTCACCCCTCCACTTT
NA	TRBV4-1	NA	TRBJ2-5	CASSLGLEETQYF	TGCGCCAGCAGCCTGGGGCTAGAAGAGACCCAGTACTTC
NA	TRBV5-1	TRBD2	TRBJ2-7	CASTSGRGEYEQYF	TGCGCCAGCACTTCGGGGCGGGGGGAATACGAGCAGTACTTC
few	TRBV19	NA	TRBJ1-5	CASSMGRLSNQPQHF	TGTGCCAGTAGTATGGGCAGACTAAGCAATCAGCCCCAGCATTTT
NA	TRBV5-1	TRBD1	TRBJ1-3	CASSLGQGAANTIYF	TGCGCCAGCAGCTTGGGACAGGGGGCGGCGAACACCATATATTTT
NA	TRBV11-2	NA	TRBJ1-4	CASSSSGYEKLFF	TGTGCCAGCAGCTCATCGGGGTATGAAAAACTGTTTTTT
NA	TRBV6-1	NA	TRBJ2-7	CASSEQDSYEQYF	TGTGCCAGCAGTGAGCAGGACAGCTACGAGCAGTACTTC